The T cell receptor beta chain under discussion was sequenced for a study of beta chain features in type 1 diabetes. General study points: Lower insertion and higher deletion counts appeared at VDJ junctions in type 1 diabetes patients. The study found moderately but significantly shorter TCRB CDR3s in all four CD4+ subsets of Type 1 diabetes patients. The question left open here concerned HLA type influencing TCRB rearrangement.

CDR3 size: 15 residues. Trimming removed 1 base from V and 5 bases from J, with 15 bases in between. CDR1 and CDR2 (germline): SGHNT, YYREEE (reference sequence). Points on this clone: Its target is unknown.

The study reverse transcribed the entire isolated RNA, so it sequenced expressed TCRB transcripts. Naive, central memory and regulatory T cell samples averaged roughly 4 million reads. TCRdb's table, derived via immunoSEQ multiplex PCR, lists solely in-frame clones and lacks some. The sample holds about 400,000 clones, around 13% seen once. V and J are TRBV5-4 and TRBJ2-5; D is possibly TRBD1 (7 bases). The TCR originated in a woman between 18 and 29 years old with type 1 diabetes. The sequenced sample consisted of naive CD4+ T cells from blood. The CDR3 DNA sequence: TGTGCCAGCAGCTTGAGCAGGGGGGTAGGGGAGACCCAGTACTTC. This codes for CASSLSRGVGETQYF.